This T cell receptor beta chain was recorded in a study of tumor-infiltrating lymphocytes in primary liver carcinoma. The wider study: Surgical resection served as treatment for the primary liver carcinoma of these patients.

Overall study findings and caveats: Tumors carried a top-250-clone fraction significantly exceeding that of blood (p = 0.039). Overlap in tumor-adjacent and tumor-blood pairs fell below that of tumor region pairs.

With respect to this clonotype: The antigen is undetermined. A much larger clone differs by one base, so this may be a read error.

TCR beta cDNA was reverse-transcribed from roughly 0.45 ug of total RNA. The reaction used a constant-region primer and ProtoScript II reverse transcriptase. Generation of the TCR beta libraries relied on three nested multiplex PCR rounds using slightly modified ARM-PCR. The first two PCR rounds, approximately 10 cycles each, used TRBV1-TRBV30 forward primers and a C-beta reverse primer. Using its own MiXCR run on the multiplex PCR reads, TCRdb lists one record per CDR3 protein. The sample shows about 200,000 distinct CDR3 sequences, about two thirds of them seen only once. They got blood RNA out of unsorted whole blood and also pulled out germline DNA. With chronic HBV infection, the patients were also treatment-naive. Germline V CDR1 and CDR2: LGHNA, YNFKEQ. CDR3 length: 15 amino acids.

Input material: peripheral blood. This rearrangement joins TRBV4-2 to TRBJ1-1; 8 positions match TRBD1. This TCR was sampled from a woman in her fifties or sixties with primary liver carcinoma and hepatitis B virus infection. The chain's CDR3 is CASSPLDRENTEVFF. CDR3 nucleotide sequence: TGTGCCAGCAGCCCCCTGGACAGGGAAAACACTGAAGTTTTCTTT.